Below are 14 T cell receptor beta chains sequenced from a single sample in a study of blood T cell repertoires in COVID-19. Data came from immunoSEQ multiplex PCR; TCRdb stores just in-frame clones and leaves some out. The sample carries about 99,000 clones, about 90% recorded once. The sequencing sample was made of peripheral blood. The origin of the receptors is a man in his fifties with acute or convalescent COVID-19.

The chain couples TRBV28 to TRBJ2-3; 12 bases agree with TRBD2. J was trimmed by 5 bases and V by 3 bases; bases with no gene match: 6. This CDR3 contains 16 residues. CDR1 is MDHEN and CDR2 is SYDVKM in the germline V gene. The CDR3 sequence: CASSFRTSGIRDTQYF. CDR3 sequence (DNA): TGTGCCAGCAGTTTTCGGACTAGCGGGATTAGAGATACGCAGTATTTT.

This chain links TRBV7-6 with TRBJ1-2; D is perhaps TRBD1 (6 bases). Germline V lookup: CDR1 SGHVS, CDR2 FNYEAQ. V lost 5 bases, J lost 0 bases, and 13 bases lay in between. This CDR3 comprises 15 residues. DNA for the CDR3: TGTGCCAGCAGCCCTACAGGGTCCTCTAACTATGGCTACACCTTC. This encodes CASSPTGSSNYGYTF.

V and J are TRBV5-1 and TRBJ2-1; 10 nucleotides agree with TRBD2. Trimming cost V 0 bases and J 0 bases; bases outside gene matches: 12. This CDR3 is 20 amino acids long. Germline V CDR1 and CDR2: SGHRS, YFSETQ. Here the CDR3 DNA reads TGCGCCAGCAGCTTGGGAGGGGGACTAGCGCCTATAATCTCCTACAATGAGCAGTTCTTC. Its translation is CASSLGGGLAPIISYNEQFF.

The chain couples TRBV10-2 to TRBJ2-1, with 9 bases identical to TRBD2. CDR1 is WSHSY and CDR2 is SAAADI in the germline V gene. The V segment lost 7 bases and the J segment 8 bases; nucleotides outside the gene matches: 6. This CDR3 region has 13 residues. This CDR3 is CASTTGLADEQFF. CDR3 in DNA: TGCGCCAGCACGACGGGACTAGCTGATGAGCAGTTCTTC.

The genes are TRBV11-2 and TRBJ1-1, with D perhaps matching TRBD1 (6 bases). The ends were cut back, 0 bases at V and 4 bases at J, with 9 bases in the middle. The germline gives CDR1 SGHAT, CDR2 FQNNGV. This CDR3 has 14 residues. CDR3 amino acids: CASSLEGAGTEAFF. CDR3 nucleotide sequence: TGTGCCAGCAGCTTAGAGGGGGCAGGCACTGAAGCTTTCTTT.

The chain has TRBV24-1 and TRBJ2-1; 8 nucleotides align to TRBD2. The germline V gene has CDR1 KGHDR and CDR2 SFDVKD. V shed 7 bases and J 0 bases; nucleotides not matched to a gene: 7. CDR3 length: 16 amino acids. CDR3 loop: CATRGSGGSSYNEQFF. CDR3 in DNA: TGTGCCACCAGAGGTTCGGGAGGGAGCTCCTACAATGAGCAGTTCTTC.

CDR3 protein: CASSSRAYEQYF. In DNA, the CDR3 is TGTGCCAGCAGCTCCAGGGCCTACGAGCAGTACTTC. V usage is TRBV7-8 and J usage is TRBJ2-7; D perhaps matches TRBD1 (5 bases). CDR3 length: 12 amino acids. Between the trimmed V and J ends, which lost 4 bases and 2 bases, there was a span of 6 bases. Germline-derived CDR1 and CDR2 are SGHVS and FQNEAQ.

Regarding this clone: The junction shows a germline mismatch at one end, possibly a read error. The chain has TRBV11-2 and TRBJ2-7; 7 bases map to TRBD2. The CDR3 runs to 11 residues. The germline V gene has CDR1 SGHAT and CDR2 FQNNGV. CDR3: CASGEGWDLGF. CDR3 DNA: TGTGCCAGCGGGGAGGGGTGGGACTTAGGCTTC.

This clone was observed once. Other DNA sequences within the sample encode an identical CDR3. The CDR3 is CASSESGNQPQHF. DNA of the CDR3: TGTGCCAGCAGTGAAAGCGGTAATCAGCCCCAGCATTTT. The chain is built from TRBV25-1 and TRBJ1-5; no definite D call. The CDR3 is 13 amino acids. Trimming pared 2 bases from V and 4 bases from J, leaving 6 bases between. CDR1 and CDR2 (germline): MGHDK, SYGVNS.

This chain connects TRBV5-6 to TRBJ2-2; D unclear. Per the germline V gene, CDR1 is SGHDT and CDR2 is YYEEEE. V dropped 0 bases and J dropped 4 bases, with 7 bases sitting between them. The CDR3 has 14 amino acids. The CDR3 DNA reads TGTGCCAGCAGCTTGGCCATCGGCACCGGGGAGCTGTTTTTT. Translating it yields CASSLAIGTGELFF.

The chain joins TRBV6-5 to TRBJ2-2; TRBD2 agrees at 7 bases. The length of the CDR3 is 14 residues. The germline gives CDR1 MNHEY, CDR2 SVGAGI. J gave up 0 bases and V 8 bases, and 3 bases lay outside the gene matches. The CDR3 bases are TGTGCCAGCGCTAGCGGACCGAACACCGGGGAGCTGTTTTTT. It yields the protein CASASGPNTGELFF.

This rearrangement joins TRBV10-2 to TRBJ2-3, with D perhaps matching TRBD1 (5 bases). In germline, CDR1 is WSHSY, CDR2 SAAADI. The CDR3 extends over 16 amino acids. V was pared by 2 bases and J by 0 bases, with 12 bases between. The CDR3 region has the DNA TGCGCCAGCAGTGAGCCGGCAGGGCCTAGCACAGATACGCAGTATTTT. It yields the protein CASSEPAGPSTDTQYF.

This rearrangement joins TRBV4-1 to TRBJ2-1, with D possibly being TRBD2 (6 bases). CDR3 length equals 16 residues. Trimming took 3 bases from V and 3 from J, leaving 15 bases between them. CDR1 and CDR2 (germline): MGHRA, YSYEKL. The CDR3 region has the DNA TGCGCCAGCAGCCAGTCGGGACTTACCAACTACAATGAGCAGTTCTTC. This sequence encodes CASSQSGLTNYNEQFF.

In DNA, the CDR3 is TGTGCCAGTAGTATAGACGGGCTAGCCCTGAACACCGGGGAGCTGTTTTTT. This gives the protein CASSIDGLALNTGELFF. This sequence joins TRBV19 and TRBJ2-2; TRBD2 is a possible D gene (5 bases). The germline V gene encodes CDR1 LNHDA and CDR2 SQIVND (reference sequence). V lost 0 bases to trimming and J lost 1 base, with 12 bases between them. CDR3 size: 17 residues.